Below are 12 T cell receptor beta chains sequenced from a single sample in a study of PD-1 blockade in classical Hodgkin lymphoma. With no exception, relapse followed autologous stem cell transplantation in all patients, and brentuximab vedotin exposure varied. Sequenced by immunoSEQ multiplex PCR; TCRdb stores in-frame clones only, minus some. The repertoire holds more than 35,000 clones, with 76% as singletons. The sequences come from peripheral blood mononuclear cells (PBMCs), collected before the second cycle of nivolumab. These receptors were obtained from a human donor with classical Hodgkin lymphoma.

The chain joins TRBV27 to TRBJ2-3; 8 bases align to TRBD2. V lost 6 bases, J lost 6 bases, and 8 bases stayed unmatched. CDR3 length equals 14 residues. CDR1 and CDR2 (germline): MNHEY, SMNVEV (reference sequence). The CDR3 nucleotides are TGTGCCAGCAGCTTACGCGTAGCGGGGGATACGCAGTATTTT. Translated, it gives CASSLRVAGDTQYF.

This chain links TRBV5-8 with TRBJ1-2; D is undetermined. Germline V gives CDR1 SGHTS, CDR2 YDEGEE. Trimming took off 3 bases at V and 4 bases at J, with 16 bases between the two ends. The CDR3 covers 15 residues. CDR3 sequence: CASSSKGRLLYGYTF. The DNA for the CDR3 is TGTGCCAGCAGCTCTAAAGGCAGGCTACTCTATGGCTACACCTTC. Full variable domain (missing parts from reference TRBV5-8 and TRBJ1-2): EAGVTQSPTHLIKTRGQQATLRCSPISGHTSVYWYQQALGLGLQFLLWYDEGEERNRGNFPPRFSGRQFPNYSSELNVNALELEDSALYLCASSSKGRLLYGYTFGSGTRLTVV.

CDR3 in DNA: TGCGCCAGCAGCCAAGATAGAGTAGCTAACTATGGCTACACCTTC. It is translated as CASSQDRVANYGYTF. The rearrangement links TRBV4-3 to TRBJ1-2; D unclear. Trimming removed 0 bases from V and 0 bases from J, with 8 bases in between. The V gene's germline CDR1 is LGHNA and CDR2 YSLEER. CDR3 length equals 15 residues.

The chain employs TRBV28 and TRBJ2-3, with a weak D call TRBD2 (5 bases). V lost 6 bases and J lost 1, with 8 bases in between. The CDR3 contains 13 residues. Germline CDR1 and CDR2: MDHEN and SYDVKM. CDR3 in amino acids: CASSRTGTDTQYF. CDR3 sequence (DNA): TGTGCCAGCAGCAGGACTGGCACAGATACGCAGTATTTT.

The chain couples TRBV4-3 to TRBJ2-3, with D unclear. This CDR3 has 13 residues. Germline V gives CDR1 LGHNA, CDR2 YSLEER. Trimming removed 4 bases at V and 6 bases at J, with 11 bases between. The CDR3 loop is CASSLQTGDTQYF. CDR3 coding DNA: TGCGCCAGCAGCCTACAAACTGGGGATACGCAGTATTTT.

The chain combines TRBV27 with TRBJ1-5, with TRBD1 identical over 8 bases. V shed 6 bases, J shed 9 bases, and the junction held 13 bases outside the gene matches. The CDR3 has 15 amino acids. CDR1 and CDR2 from the germline V gene are MNHEY and SMNVEV (reference sequence). The CDR3 loop reads CASRRQGSWSGPQHF. DNA for the CDR3: TGTGCCAGCAGACGACAGGGGTCCTGGTCGGGGCCCCAGCATTTT.

This chain links TRBV9 with TRBJ2-3; weak D call: TRBD1 (5 bases). The CDR3 has 15 amino acids. CDR1 is SGDLS and CDR2 is YYNGEE in the germline V gene. V lost 2 bases and J 1 base, leaving 11 bases between the germline ends. Here the CDR3 DNA reads TGTGCCAGCAGCGTGAGGCAGGGCCGCACAGATACGCAGTATTTT. It codes for CASSVRQGRTDTQYF.

The chain links TRBV7-6 to TRBJ1-4; D not resolved. The CDR3 spans 14 residues. Germline V gives CDR1 SGHVS, CDR2 FNYEAQ. Trimming shortened V by 5 bases and J by 5 bases, and 12 bases separated the two germline ends. The CDR3, as DNA: TGTGCCAGCAGCCCACGGGCCAACAATGAAAAACTGTTTTTT. This sequence encodes CASSPRANNEKLFF.

This chain connects TRBV9 to TRBJ2-1; the D gene is possibly TRBD1 (6 bases). Trimming removed 3 bases at V and 2 bases at J, with 18 bases between. Germline V gene sequence: CDR1 SGDLS, CDR2 YYNGEE. This CDR3 region has 17 residues. CDR3 protein: CASSADFPGHPYNEQFF. The CDR3 DNA is TGTGCCAGCAGCGCGGACTTTCCGGGACATCCCTACAATGAGCAGTTCTTC.

This chain connects TRBV18 to TRBJ1-3; the D gene is possibly TRBD1 (5 bases). Germline V gene data show CDR1 as KGHSH and CDR2 as LQKENI. This CDR3 spans 16 amino acids. Deletions cut 3 bases from V and 4 bases from J, with 16 bases between. The CDR3 protein is CASSPRATGRGNTIYF. The CDR3 DNA follows: TGTGCCAGCTCACCGAGGGCGACGGGGCGCGGAAACACCATATATTTT.

This clone was counted once. This sequence joins TRBV9 and TRBJ2-3; 10 bases line up with TRBD2. The V gene end was trimmed by 4 bases and the J gene end by 14 bases; junction bases not matched to a gene: 16. The CDR3 is 15 residues long. The germline V gene encodes CDR1 SGDLS and CDR2 YYNGEE. Here the CDR3 reads CASSPRLSGGAKLYF. In nucleotides, the CDR3 is TGTGCCAGCAGCCCCAGACTAAGCGGGGGGGCTAAGCTGTATTTT.

CDR3 DNA sequence: TGTGCCAGCGCATGGGGCACGATGGCCGGGGAGCTGTTTTTT. Residues: CASAWGTMAGELFF. This chain connects TRBV27 to TRBJ2-2, with D perhaps matching TRBD1 (5 bases). V was pared by 8 bases and J by 6 bases, with 16 bases between. The CDR3 totals 14 residues. Germline lookup yields CDR1 MNHEY and CDR2 SMNVEV (reference sequence).